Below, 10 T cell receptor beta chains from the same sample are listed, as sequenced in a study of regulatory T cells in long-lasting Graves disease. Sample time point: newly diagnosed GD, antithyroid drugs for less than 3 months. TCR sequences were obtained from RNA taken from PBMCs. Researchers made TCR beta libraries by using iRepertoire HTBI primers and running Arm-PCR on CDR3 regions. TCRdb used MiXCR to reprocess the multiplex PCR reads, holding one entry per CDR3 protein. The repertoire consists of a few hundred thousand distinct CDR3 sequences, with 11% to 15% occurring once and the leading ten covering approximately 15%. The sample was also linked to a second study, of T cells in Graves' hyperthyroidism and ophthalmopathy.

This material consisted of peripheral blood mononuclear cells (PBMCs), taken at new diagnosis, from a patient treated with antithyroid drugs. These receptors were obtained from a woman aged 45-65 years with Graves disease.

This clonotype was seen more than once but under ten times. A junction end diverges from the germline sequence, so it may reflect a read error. CDR3 nucleotide sequence: TGTGCCATCAGGGAGAGGGACAGGGCCCACTTC. The encoded protein is CAIRERDRAHF. This rearrangement joins TRBV10-3 to TRBJ2-7; 9 bases are shared with TRBD1. The CDR3 has 11 amino acids. Germline CDR1 reads ENHRY; CDR2 reads SYGVKD.

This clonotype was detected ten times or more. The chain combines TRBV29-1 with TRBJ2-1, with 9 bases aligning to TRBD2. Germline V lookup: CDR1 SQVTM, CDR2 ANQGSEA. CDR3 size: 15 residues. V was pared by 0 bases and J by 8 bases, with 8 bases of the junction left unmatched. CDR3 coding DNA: TGCAGCGTTGAAGAGACTAGCGGAGTAAAGGATGAGCAGTTCTTC. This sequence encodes CSVEETSGVKDEQFF.

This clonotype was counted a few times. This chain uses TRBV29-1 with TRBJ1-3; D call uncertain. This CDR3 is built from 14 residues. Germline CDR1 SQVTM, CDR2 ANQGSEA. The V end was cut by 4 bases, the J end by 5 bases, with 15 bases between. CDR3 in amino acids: CSVVSGNSRNTIYF. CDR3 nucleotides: TGCAGCGTTGTGTCTGGGAACTCCCGAAACACCATATATTTT.

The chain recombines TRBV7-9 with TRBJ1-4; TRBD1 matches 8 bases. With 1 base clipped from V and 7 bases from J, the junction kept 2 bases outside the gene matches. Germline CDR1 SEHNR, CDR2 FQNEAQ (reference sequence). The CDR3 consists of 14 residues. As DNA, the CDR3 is TGTGCCAGCAGCTTAGACAGGGGGTCTGAAAAACTGTTTTTT. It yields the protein CASSLDRGSEKLFF.

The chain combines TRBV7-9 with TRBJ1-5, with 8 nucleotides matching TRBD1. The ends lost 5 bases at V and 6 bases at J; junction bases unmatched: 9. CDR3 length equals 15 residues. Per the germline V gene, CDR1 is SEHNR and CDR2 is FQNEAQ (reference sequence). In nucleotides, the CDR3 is TGTGCCAGCAGCGTGACCGGACAGGGCGTTCAGCCCCAGCATTTT. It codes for CASSVTGQGVQPQHF.

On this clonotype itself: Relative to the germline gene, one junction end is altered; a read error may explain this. Here the CDR3 reads CASSYTSVSSRGHTGELLF. The DNA for the CDR3 is TGTGCCAGCAGTTACACGTCGGTCAGCTCCAGGGGGCACACCGGGGAGCTGCTTTTT. The chain joins TRBV6-5 to TRBJ2-2; 8 nucleotides line up with TRBD1. The CDR3 has 19 residues. Per germline, CDR1 MNHEY and CDR2 SVGAGI.

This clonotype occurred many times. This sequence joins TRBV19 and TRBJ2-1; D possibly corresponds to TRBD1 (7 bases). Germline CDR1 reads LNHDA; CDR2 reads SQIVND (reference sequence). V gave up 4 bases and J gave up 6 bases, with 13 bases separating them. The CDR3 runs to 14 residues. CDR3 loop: CASSKRQGGNEQFF. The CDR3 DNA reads TGTGCCAGTAGTAAACGACAGGGAGGCAATGAGCAGTTCTTC.

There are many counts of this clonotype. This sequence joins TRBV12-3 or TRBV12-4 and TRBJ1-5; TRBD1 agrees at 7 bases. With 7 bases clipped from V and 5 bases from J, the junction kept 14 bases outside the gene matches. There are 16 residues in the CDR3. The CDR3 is CASTPSWGDRYQPQHF. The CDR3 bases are TGTGCCAGCACACCCTCATGGGGGGACAGATATCAGCCCCAGCATTTT.

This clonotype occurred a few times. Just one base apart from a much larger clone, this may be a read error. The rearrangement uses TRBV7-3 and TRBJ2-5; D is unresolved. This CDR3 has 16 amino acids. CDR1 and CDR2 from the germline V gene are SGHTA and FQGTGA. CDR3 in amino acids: CVSSLTPQAQQETQYF. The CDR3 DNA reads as TGTGTCAGCAGCTTAACCCCCCAGGCACAACAAGAGACCCAGTACTTC.

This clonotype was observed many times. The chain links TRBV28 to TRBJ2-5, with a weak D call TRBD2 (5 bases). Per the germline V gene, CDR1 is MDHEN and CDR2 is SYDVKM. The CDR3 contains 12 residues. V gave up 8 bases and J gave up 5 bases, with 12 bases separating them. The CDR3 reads CASVGVGETQYF. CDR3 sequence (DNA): TGTGCCAGCGTGGGAGTCGGGGAGACCCAGTACTTC.